This is a list of T cell receptor beta chains from one sample in a study of cytomegalovirus exposure and HLA in healthy donors. This table comes from immunoSEQ multiplex PCR, and its TCRdb copy is limited to in-frame clones, with some not included. The repertoire holds some 140,000 clones, with about 80% as singletons. The sample comprised PBMCs. The receptors stem from a man aged 30-40 years in good health and CMV-seropositive. Both conserved end residues are part of each CDR3. The D gene is left open where the match is weak. The size field is filled for only some rows; it gives once, few, many or a size class.

TRBV11-3,NA,NA,TRBJ2-1,CASSLDRENEQFF,TGTGCCAGCAGCTTAGACCGAGAGAATGAGCAGTTCTTC
TRBV7-2,NA,NA,TRBJ2-1,CASSLAGVSYNEQFF,TGTGCCAGCAGCCTTGCCGGGGTCTCCTACAATGAGCAGTTCTTC
TRBV28,NA,TRBD1,TRBJ1-5,CASSLGQGYQPQHF,TGTGCCAGCAGTCTAGGACAGGGTTATCAGCCCCAGCATTTT
TRBV6-5,NA,TRBD2,TRBJ2-5,CASSTGTSVTQYF,TGTGCCAGCAGTACCGGGACTAGCGTGACCCAGTACTTC
TRBV11-2,NA,NA,TRBJ1-1,CASSRGANTEAFF,TGTGCCAGCAGTAGAGGAGCGAACACTGAAGCTTTCTTT
TRBV7-3,few,NA,TRBJ2-2,CASSPRAGELFF,TGTGCCAGCAGCCCACGGGCCGGGGAGCTGTTTTTT
TRBV5-4,NA,NA,TRBJ2-4,CASSLLSAKNIQYF,TGTGCCAGCAGCTTGCTGTCAGCCAAAAACATTCAGTACTTC
TRBV4-1,NA,TRBD2,TRBJ2-1,CASSQDSRASGNPSYNEQFF,TGCGCCAGCAGCCAAGACTCTAGGGCTAGCGGTAATCCCTCCTACAATGAGCAGTTCTTC
TRBV4-2,once,NA,TRBJ2-1,CASSQVAGSYNEQFF,TGTGCCAGCAGCCAAGTGGCGGGCTCCTACAATGAGCAGTTCTTC
TRBV10-3,NA,TRBD2,TRBJ2-3,CAISAGLAGEGDTQYF,TGTGCCATCAGTGCCGGACTAGCGGGAGAAGGAGATACGCAGTATTTT
TRBV28,NA,TRBD2,TRBJ2-7,CASSVAGASYEQYF,TGTGCCAGCAGTGTAGCGGGAGCCTCCTACGAGCAGTACTTC
TRBV10-2,NA,TRBD1,TRBJ2-7,CASSESGTGYEQYF,TGCGCCAGCAGTGAGTCCGGGACAGGCTACGAGCAGTACTTC
TRBV27,once,NA,TRBJ1-2,CASSPRTGPGYTF,TGTGCCAGCAGCCCTCGAACAGGACCTGGCTACACCTTC
TRBV5-4,once,NA,TRBJ2-1,CASSLTGILPNEQFF,TGTGCCAGCAGCTTGACCGGGATCTTGCCCAATGAGCAGTTCTTC
TRBV28,NA,NA,TRBJ2-7,CASSLPSTYEQYF,TGTGCCAGCAGCCTCCCGAGCACTTACGAGCAGTACTTC
TRBV5-1,NA,NA,TRBJ2-2,CASSLNRANTGELFF,TGCGCCAGCAGCTTGAACAGGGCTAACACCGGGGAGCTGTTTTTT
TRBV5-5,NA,TRBD1,TRBJ2-1,CASSISGTANYNEQFF,TGTGCCAGCAGCATCTCCGGGACAGCTAACTACAATGAGCAGTTCTTC
TRBV27,few,NA,TRBJ2-5,CASSPGPAEGEETQYF,TGTGCCAGCAGTCCGGGACCTGCTGAGGGGGAAGAGACCCAGTACTTC
TRBV2,NA,TRBD2,TRBJ2-4,CASSEGLAGTLLKNIQYF,TGTGCCAGCAGTGAGGGACTAGCGGGGACCCTCCTCAAAAACATTCAGTACTTC
TRBV14,few,NA,TRBJ1-1,CASSPQVLNTEAFF,TGTGCCAGCAGCCCACAGGTTCTCAACACTGAAGCTTTCTTT
TRBV28,NA,NA,TRBJ1-2,CASSLRPWAGGYTF,TGTGCCAGCAGTTTACGCCCGTGGGCGGGTGGCTACACCTTC
TRBV19,few,NA,TRBJ1-2,CASKLFGQDYTF,TGTGCCAGTAAGTTGTTCGGCCAGGACTACACCTTC
TRBV19,NA,NA,TRBJ1-4,CASSKGSTDEEKLFF,TGTGCCAGTAGTAAGGGGTCTACCGATGAAGAAAAACTGTTTTTT
TRBV28,NA,NA,TRBJ2-4,CASSSRDSLWREAKNIQYF,TGTGCCAGCAGTTCCCGGGACAGCTTGTGGCGGGAAGCCAAAAACATTCAGTACTTC
TRBV9,NA,NA,TRBJ2-7,CASSVAGGNYEQYF,TGTGCCAGCAGCGTAGCGGGGGGCAACTACGAGCAGTACTTC
TRBV7-9,few,NA,TRBJ2-3,CSSSWTSDTQYF,TGTTCCAGCAGTTGGACATCTGATACGCAGTATTTT
TRBV5-6,many,TRBD2,TRBJ2-2,CASRTSGIGELFF,TGTGCCAGCCGGACTAGCGGGATAGGGGAGCTGTTTTTT
TRBV5-4,NA,TRBD1,TRBJ2-2,CASTRQGVTGELFF,TGTGCCAGCACTCGACAGGGTGTCACCGGGGAGCTGTTTTTT
TRBV2,once,TRBD1,TRBJ2-2,CASSAGQGDGELFF,TGTGCCAGCAGTGCGGGACAGGGAGACGGGGAGCTGTTTTTT
TRBV29-1,few,TRBD1,TRBJ1-1,CSVVGQMNTEAFF,TGCAGCGTCGTGGGACAGATGAACACTGAAGCTTTCTTT
TRBV5-6,NA,NA,TRBJ1-3,CASSLDGRGQPFSVYF,TGTGCCAGCAGCTTGGATGGACGAGGACAGCCCTTCTCAGTGTATTTT
TRBV5-4,once,TRBD2,TRBJ2-5,CASQTSGRAGETQYF,TGTGCCAGCCAGACTAGCGGGAGGGCCGGAGAGACCCAGTACTTC
TRBV28,NA,NA,TRBJ2-4,CASYAGTPKNIQYF,TGTGCCAGCTATGCCGGGACTCCCAAAAACATTCAGTACTTC
TRBV5-6,NA,NA,TRBJ1-3,CASSPLSGGTGNTIYF,TGTGCCAGCAGCCCGCTCTCCGGGGGGACTGGAAACACCATATATTTT
TRBV4-2,once,NA,TRBJ2-7,CASSQSRLPSYEQYF,TGTGCCAGCAGCCAATCCCGGTTACCATCCTACGAGCAGTACTTC
TRBV29-1,NA,NA,TRBJ2-1,CSVLGSGDNEQFF,TGCAGCGTGCTGGGTTCGGGAGACAATGAGCAGTTCTTC